Listed below are T cell receptor beta chains from one sample, sequenced in a study of somatic mutations in cytotoxic T cells in rheumatoid arthritis. Clones were sequenced by immunoSEQ multiplex PCR, and TCRdb holds only the in-frame ones, with some missing. The sample has 15,000 to 20,000 clones, over 70% seen once; the top ten hold 10% to 13%. The sequenced sample was CD8+ T cells sorted from blood. These receptor sequences come from a woman aged 50 to 65 in good health. The CDR3 runs from the conserved cysteine through the conserved F or W. Fields, in order: V gene, J gene, CDR3 protein.

V: TRBV5-1; J: TRBJ1-5; CDR3: CASSLAPSGGMQPQHF
V: TRBV5-6; J: TRBJ2-3; CDR3: CASSPEGGTQYF
V: TRBV2; J: TRBJ2-5; CDR3: CASRGLGQETQYF
V: TRBV7-9; J: TRBJ1-2; CDR3: CASSLRVDRNYGYTF
V: TRBV5-8; J: TRBJ2-5; CDR3: CASSPRSEETQYF
V: TRBV11-2; J: TRBJ2-7; CDR3: CASSLIGGITSYEQYF
V: TRBV5-3; J: TRBJ1-6; CDR3: CARSPGILGQHNSPLHF
V: TRBV19; J: TRBJ2-7; CDR3: CASSIDQVGGTGTYEQYF
V: TRBV6-4; J: TRBJ2-3; CDR3: CASQGLANYTDTQYF
V: TRBV10-3; J: TRBJ1-1; CDR3: CAIRTSNTEAFF
V: TRBV2; J: TRBJ2-3; CDR3: CASSELAGTTDTQYF
V: TRBV7-9; J: TRBJ2-3; CDR3: CASSPPVRSDTQYF
V: TRBV11-2; J: TRBJ2-1; CDR3: CASSSRLAGATNEQFF
V: TRBV11-2; J: TRBJ1-2; CDR3: CASSFGFPQHGYTF
V: TRBV29-1; J: TRBJ1-3; CDR3: CSALSGTLSSFSGNTIYF
V: TRBV14; J: TRBJ2-7; CDR3: CASSHWTSGDYEQYF
V: TRBV4-2; J: TRBJ2-7; CDR3: CASSQGDEQYF
V: TRBV7-9; J: TRBJ2-3; CDR3: CASSFPGKTDTQYF
V: TRBV6-6; J: TRBJ2-2; CDR3: CASTGLGGNTGELFF
V: TRBV6-1; J: TRBJ2-7; CDR3: CASILQGSAEEQYF
V: TRBV5-6; J: TRBJ2-2; CDR3: CASSPRVGLAGTNTGELFF
V: TRBV5-8; J: TRBJ1-1; CDR3: CASSLVVSGITEAFF
V: TRBV19; J: TRBJ2-3; CDR3: CASSITRTSPDTQYF
V: TRBV27; J: TRBJ2-5; CDR3: CASAGQIQETQYF
V: TRBV6-5; J: TRBJ1-2; CDR3: CASSYRRVHGYTF
V: TRBV10-1; J: TRBJ2-1; CDR3: CASSATTGGEEQFF
V: TRBV10-3; J: TRBJ2-5; CDR3: CAISEPEEGLAKETQYF
V: TRBV21-1; J: TRBJ1-1; CDR3: CASSKSGETGHGMNTEAFF
V: TRBV28; J: TRBJ2-4; CDR3: CASSPVTLWAKNIQYF
V: TRBV21-1; J: TRBJ2-1; CDR3: CASSNQGAGYNEQFF
V: TRBV7-2; J: TRBJ1-3; CDR3: CASSLDGGPGNTIYF
V: TRBV19; J: TRBJ1-5; CDR3: CASSQRDRAYSNQPQHF
V: TRBV6-6; J: TRBJ2-7; CDR3: CASSSGTGGFVQYF
V: TRBV7-9; J: TRBJ2-7; CDR3: CASSLGARYEQYF
V: TRBV11-2; J: TRBJ1-1; CDR3: CASSPGQGWDRDTEAFF
V: TRBV28; J: TRBJ1-3; CDR3: CASTAPGAGNTIYF
V: TRBV2; J: TRBJ2-2; CDR3: CATSRGQNTGELFF
V: TRBV4-2; J: TRBJ1-2; CDR3: CASSQDIGNYGYTF
V: TRBV9; J: TRBJ2-2; CDR3: CASTPGRHILPNTGELFF
V: TRBV4-1; J: TRBJ1-4; CDR3: CASSQGPGGPSNEKLFF
V: TRBV5-1; J: TRBJ2-1; CDR3: CASSLFGNEQFF
V: TRBV12-2; J: TRBJ2-7; CDR3: CASPRKQGGEQYF
V: TRBV11-2; J: TRBJ2-7; CDR3: CASSGAKVLSSYEQYF
V: TRBV9; J: TRBJ1-1; CDR3: CASSQLTGQGARGTEAFF
V: TRBV28; J: TRBJ1-2; CDR3: CASSNLPTDGSYGYTF